This passage covers 15 T cell receptor beta chains from one sample sequenced in a study of T cells in Graves' hyperthyroidism and ophthalmopathy (dated 2019 in TCRdb). Library creation used multiplex PCR. The sequencer listed for this sample is Illumina HiSeq 2000. Amplification of TCR beta CDR3 regions was carried out from RNA transcripts. For the first round of RT-PCR on the TCR CDR3, the HTBI primer set was used together with the Qiagen OneStep RT-PCR kit. TCRdb passed the public sequencing reads through fastp at Q25 and MiXCR, retaining productive beta sequences. Every entry covers one CDR3 protein and lists the most common genes and DNA from its rows. This sample lists some 270,000 distinct CDR3 sequences; approximately 14% were detected once. The ten largest clonotypes hold roughly 8.2% of the sample. The sample consisted of blood. The receptors were gathered from a woman between 40 and 55 years old with Graves' hyperthyroidism.

The table lists this clonotype with many counts. The J gene is TRBJ1-5, the V gene TRBV12-3 or TRBV12-4, with D possibly being TRBD1 (6 bases). V was pared by 3 bases and J by 4 bases, with 7 bases between. The CDR3 extends over 13 amino acids. The CDR3 spells CASSFTGNQPQHF. CDR3 coding DNA: TGTGCCAGCAGTTTCACAGGGAATCAGCCCCAGCATTTT.

This clonotype was recorded at least ten times. The chain uses TRBV19 and TRBJ1-1, with 7 bases identical to TRBD1. Trimming took 8 bases from V and 3 from J; bases not matched to a gene: 3. Germline CDR1 and CDR2: LNHDA and SQIVND (reference sequence). The CDR3 covers 12 residues. In DNA form, the CDR3 reads TGTGCCAGTCGACAGGGTTACACTGAAGCTTTCTTT. Translated, it gives CASRQGYTEAFF.

This clonotype was recorded at least ten times. The CDR3 DNA reads as TGTGCCAGCAGAAAGGGGACAGGAGGATTACAGCCCCAGCATTTT. It translates to CASRKGTGGLQPQHF. The chain links TRBV6-1 to TRBJ1-5, with 8 nucleotides matching TRBD1. This CDR3 region has 15 residues. CDR1 and CDR2 from the germline V gene are MNHNS and SASEGT. The trim removed 6 bases at V and 7 bases at J, leaving 11 bases unmatched.

The V gene is TRBV7-9, the J gene TRBJ2-3, with 8 bases matching TRBD1. Germline CDR1 SEHNR, CDR2 FQNEAQ (reference sequence). There are 17 residues in the CDR3. Unmatched junction bases numbered 10, after V lost 2 bases and J lost 3 bases. DNA of the CDR3: TGTGCCAGCAGCTTAAGGGTCGGAGGACAGGGTACAGATACGCAGTATTTT. It specifies CASSLRVGGQGTDTQYF.

This clonotype was recorded at least ten times. The chain joins TRBV7-9 to TRBJ2-2; D may be TRBD1 (5 bases). The length of the CDR3 is 14 residues. V was shortened by 4 bases and J by 2 bases, with 8 bases between the two germline ends. Germline V CDR1 and CDR2: SEHNR, FQNEAQ (reference sequence). The CDR3, as DNA: TGTGCCAGCAGCTGGACACAAAACACCGGGGAGCTGTTTTTT. Protein: CASSWTQNTGELFF. The whole variable domain, remainder taken from reference TRBV7-9 and TRBJ2-2, is DTGVSQNPRHKITKRGQNVTFRCDPISEHNRLYWYRQTLGQGPEFLTYFQNEAQLEKSRLLSDRFSAERPKGSFSTLEIQRTEQGDSAMYLCASSWTQNTGELFFGEGSRLTVL.

This sequence joins TRBV28 and TRBJ1-5, with a tentative D call TRBD1 (5 bases). Deletions cut 10 bases from V and 5 bases from J, with 21 bases between. Germline CDR1 is MDHEN and CDR2 is SYDVKM. The CDR3 is 15 amino acids. CDR3 nucleotide sequence: TGTGCCACCCTACGGGGGGATAGTATGCATCAGCCCCAGCATTTT. It codes for CATLRGDSMHQPQHF.

The chain combines TRBV28 with TRBJ1-1, with TRBD1 matching 9 bases. This CDR3 is built from 14 residues. The junction had 12 bases not matched to a gene; V was cut back by 8 bases and J by 8 bases. Germline CDR1 and CDR2: MDHEN and SYDVKM. The CDR3 bases are TGTGCCAGCGCGCAGGACAGGGGTTCGGCGGAAGCTTTCTTT. The encoded protein is CASAQDRGSAEAFF.

Regarding this clonotype: A read error may explain this, as a much larger clone is one base away. The CDR3 does not end in the conserved phenylalanine or tryptophan, so this is likely a read error. The chain combines TRBV24-1 with TRBJ2-1, with D possibly being TRBD1 or TRBD2 (5 bases each). Germline CDR1 and CDR2: KGHDR and SFDVKD. There are 16 residues in the CDR3. With 1 base removed from V and 5 bases from J, the gap between germline ends came to 14 bases. The chain's CDR3 is CATSDFGDEGNNEQFL. CDR3 nucleotides: TGTGCCACCAGTGATTTCGGGGACGAAGGTAACAATGAGCAGTTCCTC.

In its sample, this clonotype was seen many times. The chain joins TRBV10-3 to TRBJ2-2; no firm D call. V gave up 3 bases and J gave up 1 base, with 3 bases separating them. The CDR3 has 13 amino acids. Germline CDR1 ENHRY, CDR2 SYGVKD. CDR3 sequence reads: CAISEMNTGELFF. The CDR3 coding sequence is TGTGCCATCAGTGAAATGAACACCGGGGAGCTGTTTTTT.

CDR3 residues: CAISESGTALEKLFF. CDR3 coding DNA: TGTGCCATCAGTGAGTCCGGGACAGCGCTTGAAAAACTGTTTTTT. The chain carries TRBV10-3 and TRBJ1-4; the match to TRBD1 covers 7 bases. The CDR3 spans 15 residues. The V and J ends lost 0 bases and 7 bases, in that order; junction bases with no gene match: 5. Germline V gene data show CDR1 as ENHRY and CDR2 as SYGVKD.

The chain couples TRBV20-1 to TRBJ2-7; 7 nucleotides line up with TRBD2. This CDR3 contains 15 residues. Trimming removed 6 bases from V and 0 bases from J; junction bases left unmatched: 11. CDR1 is DFQATT and CDR2 is SNEGSKA in the germline V gene (reference sequence). The CDR3 is CSAPEVPSGSYEQYF. The CDR3 DNA sequence: TGCAGTGCCCCAGAGGTCCCTAGCGGCTCCTACGAGCAGTACTTC.

The V and J genes are TRBV2 and TRBJ2-3, with TRBD2 identical over 7 bases. The V and J ends lost 7 bases and 4 bases, in that order; junction bases with no gene match: 8. Germline V gene data show CDR1 as SNHLY and CDR2 as FYNNEI. This CDR3 spans 14 amino acids. The CDR3 sequence is CASKAGTTADTQYF. CDR3 nucleotide sequence: TGTGCCAGCAAAGCCGGGACTACGGCAGATACGCAGTATTTT.

This clonotype was observed at least ten times. Here the CDR3 DNA reads TGTGCCAGCAGCCAAGCTCTGACAGGGGGCACTGAAGCTTTCTTT. Translation gives CASSQALTGGTEAFF. The genes are TRBV3-1 and TRBJ1-1; 9 bases map to TRBD1. The V gene end was trimmed by 1 base and the J gene end by 4 bases; junction bases not matched to a gene: 4. Per germline, CDR1 LGHDT and CDR2 YNNKEL (reference sequence). The CDR3 runs to 15 residues.

This clonotype has just a few counts. A much more abundant neighbour one base away suggests this may be a read error. The J gene is TRBJ1-4, the V gene TRBV28; a possible D gene is TRBD1 (6 bases). Germline V gene sequence: CDR1 MDHEN, CDR2 SYDVKM. CDR3 length equals 16 residues. The CDR3 region has the DNA TGTGCCAGCAGTTCCTCCAACAGGGACACTAATGAAAAACTGCTTTTT. Protein product: CASSSSNRDTNEKLLF. The whole variable domain, filled in from reference TRBV28 and TRBJ1-4, reads DVKVTQSSRYLVKRTGEKVFLECVQDMDHENMFWYRQDPGLGLRLIYFSYDVKMKEKGDIPEGYSVSREKKERFSLILESASTNQTSMYLCASSSSNRDTNEKLLFGSGTQLSVL.

The chain carries TRBV18 and TRBJ2-3, with a tentative D call TRBD1 (6 bases). The V gene's germline CDR1 is KGHSH and CDR2 LQKENI. CDR3 length: 17 residues. V lost 2 bases, J lost 0 bases, and 15 bases lay in between. CDR3 DNA: TGTGCCAGCTCACCAAGCAAACGGACAGTAAGCACAGATACGCAGTATTTT. Translation: CASSPSKRTVSTDTQYF.